This paragraph reports one T cell receptor (beta chain). Its antigen remains unidentified. This sample is drawn from a study of shared clonotypes between healthy human individuals. In the study overall: Each donor's CD8 memory used one plate, CD8 naive two, each CD4 subset three. Overall study results and limits: Few donors restricted represented genetic and exposure-history diversity.

Free of recent acute infections or vaccinations, the donors were healthy HIV-negative adults. Over several immunoSEQ plates, each subset's genomic DNA was distributed in even portions. Some clones are missing from TCRdb's copy, which holds only in-frame ones; the method was immunoSEQ multiplex PCR. The table includes 1.4 million or so clones, approximately 98.5% detected once. J was trimmed by 7 bases and V by 0 bases; bases with no gene match: 10. The CDR3 loop spans 16 amino acids. CDR1 GTSNPN and CDR2 SVGIG come from the germline V gene (reference sequence). The source is a man aged 25 to 45 in good health. The sequencing input was naive CD4+ T cells sorted from blood. Subset of the sample: CD45RA+ positively selected. The genes are TRBV30 and TRBJ1-5, with 9 bases fitting TRBD1. CDR3 amino acids: CAWSVPGQGIGQPQHF. The DNA for the CDR3 is TGTGCCTGGAGTGTACCGGGACAGGGAATAGGGCAGCCCCAGCATTTT.